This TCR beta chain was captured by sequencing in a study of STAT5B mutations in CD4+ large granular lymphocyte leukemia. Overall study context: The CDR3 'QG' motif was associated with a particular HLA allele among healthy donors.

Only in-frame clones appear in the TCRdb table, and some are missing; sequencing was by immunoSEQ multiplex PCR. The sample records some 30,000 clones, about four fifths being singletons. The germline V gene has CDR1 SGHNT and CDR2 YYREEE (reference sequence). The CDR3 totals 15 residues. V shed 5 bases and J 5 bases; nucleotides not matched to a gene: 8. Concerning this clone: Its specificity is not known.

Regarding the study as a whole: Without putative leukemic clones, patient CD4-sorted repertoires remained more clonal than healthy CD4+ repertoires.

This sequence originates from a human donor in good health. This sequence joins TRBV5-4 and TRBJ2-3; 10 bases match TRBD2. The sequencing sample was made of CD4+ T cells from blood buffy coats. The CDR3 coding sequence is TGTGCCAGCAGTCAGCGGGAGGGGGAGGGAGATACGCAGTATTTT. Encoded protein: CASSQREGEGDTQYF.